This TCR beta chain was recorded in a study of beta chain features in type 1 diabetes. The study's findings and limits: Individuals with type 1 diabetes displayed fewer insertions and more deletions at VDJ junctions. Patients showed naive, central memory and Treg TCRB repertoires that appeared more similar than those of healthy donors.

The whole isolated RNA underwent reverse transcription, so sequencing captured expressed TCRB transcripts. Assay: immunoSEQ multiplex PCR; the TCRdb copy retains only in-frame clones and omits some. The data show around 350,000 clones, roughly an eighth seen once. Post-sort purity exceeded 95% for all sorted populations. This clone came up a few times. As yet, its antigen is unknown. Germline CDR1 is SGHTA and CDR2 is FQGNSA. The V end lost 1 base, the J end lost 4 bases, and 12 bases lay between the germline ends. The length of the CDR3 is 15 residues. The receptor was isolated from a man aged 18 to 29 in good health. This sequence joins TRBV7-2 and TRBJ2-3; no definite D call. Sequenced material: naive CD4+ T cells from blood. The CDR3 protein is CASSLDGIQADTQYF. The DNA of the CDR3 is TGTGCCAGCAGCTTAGATGGCATTCAAGCAGATACGCAGTATTTT.